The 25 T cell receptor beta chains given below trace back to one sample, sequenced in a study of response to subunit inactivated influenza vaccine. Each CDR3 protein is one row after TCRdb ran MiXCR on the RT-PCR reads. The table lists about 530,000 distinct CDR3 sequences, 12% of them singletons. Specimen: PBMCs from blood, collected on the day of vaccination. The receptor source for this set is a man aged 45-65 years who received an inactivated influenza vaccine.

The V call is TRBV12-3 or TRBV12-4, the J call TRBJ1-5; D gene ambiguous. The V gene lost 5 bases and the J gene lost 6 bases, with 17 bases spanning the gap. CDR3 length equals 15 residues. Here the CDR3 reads CASSQRGHGSQPQHF. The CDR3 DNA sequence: TGTGCCAGCAGTCAAAGAGGCCATGGCAGTCAGCCCCAGCATTTT.

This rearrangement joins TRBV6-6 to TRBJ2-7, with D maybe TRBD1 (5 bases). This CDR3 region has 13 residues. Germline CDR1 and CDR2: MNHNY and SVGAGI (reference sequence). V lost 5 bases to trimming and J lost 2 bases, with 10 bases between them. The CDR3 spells CASSQSTAYEQYF. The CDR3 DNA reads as TGTGCCAGCAGTCAGTCGACAGCCTACGAGCAGTACTTC.

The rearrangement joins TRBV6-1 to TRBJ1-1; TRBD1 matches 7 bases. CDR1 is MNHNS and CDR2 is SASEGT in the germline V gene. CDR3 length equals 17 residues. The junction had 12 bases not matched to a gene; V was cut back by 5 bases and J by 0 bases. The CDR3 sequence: CASSLLHRGLLNTEAFF. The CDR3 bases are TGTGCCAGCAGTCTTCTGCACAGGGGATTATTGAACACTGAAGCTTTCTTT.

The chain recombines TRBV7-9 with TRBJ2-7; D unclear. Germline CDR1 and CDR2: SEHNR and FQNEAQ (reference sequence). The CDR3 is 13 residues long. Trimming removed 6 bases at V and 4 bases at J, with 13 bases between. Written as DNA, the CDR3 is TGTGCCAGCAGTAGAAGCGCAGCTTACGAGCAGTACTTC. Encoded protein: CASSRSAAYEQYF.

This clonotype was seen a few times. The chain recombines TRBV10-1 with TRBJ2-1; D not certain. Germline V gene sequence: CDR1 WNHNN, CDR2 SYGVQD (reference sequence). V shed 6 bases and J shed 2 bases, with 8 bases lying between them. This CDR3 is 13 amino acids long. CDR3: CASSPYTYNEQFF. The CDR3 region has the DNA TGCGCCAGCAGCCCCTATACCTACAATGAGCAGTTCTTC.

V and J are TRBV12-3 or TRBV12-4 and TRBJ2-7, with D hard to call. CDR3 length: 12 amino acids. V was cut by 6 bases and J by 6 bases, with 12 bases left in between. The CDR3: CASSLAKGEQYF. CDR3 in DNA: TGTGCCAGCAGCCTCGCGAAGGGCGAGCAGTACTTC.

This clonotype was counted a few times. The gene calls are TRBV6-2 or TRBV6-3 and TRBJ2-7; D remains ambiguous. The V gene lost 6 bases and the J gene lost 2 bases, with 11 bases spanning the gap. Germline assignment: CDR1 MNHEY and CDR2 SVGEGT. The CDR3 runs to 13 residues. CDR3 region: CASSNDAPYEQYF. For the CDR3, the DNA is TGTGCCAGCAGCAACGATGCACCCTACGAGCAGTACTTC.

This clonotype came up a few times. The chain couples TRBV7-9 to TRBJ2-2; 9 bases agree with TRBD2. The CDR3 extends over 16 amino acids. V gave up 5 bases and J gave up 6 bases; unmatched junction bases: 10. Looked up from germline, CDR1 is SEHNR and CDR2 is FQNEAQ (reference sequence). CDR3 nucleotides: TGTGCCAGCAGCCCATCTAGCGGGGCCTCTCCCGGGGAGCTGTTTTTT. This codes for CASSPSSGASPGELFF.

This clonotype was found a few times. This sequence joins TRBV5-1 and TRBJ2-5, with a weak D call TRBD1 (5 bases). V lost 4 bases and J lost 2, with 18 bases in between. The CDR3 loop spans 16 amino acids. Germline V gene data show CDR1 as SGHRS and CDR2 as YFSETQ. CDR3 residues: CASSHPVGEPQETQYF. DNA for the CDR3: TGCGCCAGCAGCCACCCGGTAGGGGAACCTCAAGAGACCCAGTACTTC.

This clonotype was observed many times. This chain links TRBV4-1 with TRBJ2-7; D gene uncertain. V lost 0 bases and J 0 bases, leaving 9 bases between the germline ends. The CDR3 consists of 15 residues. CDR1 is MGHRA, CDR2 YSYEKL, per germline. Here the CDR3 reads CASSQDRILSYEQYF. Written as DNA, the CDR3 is TGCGCCAGCAGCCAAGACAGAATACTCTCCTACGAGCAGTACTTC.

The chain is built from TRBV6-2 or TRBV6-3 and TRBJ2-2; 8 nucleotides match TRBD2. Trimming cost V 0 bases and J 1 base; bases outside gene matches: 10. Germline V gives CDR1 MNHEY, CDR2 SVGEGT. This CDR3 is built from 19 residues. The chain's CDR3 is CASSYSGLSGSQNTGELFF. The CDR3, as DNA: TGTGCCAGCAGTTACTCCGGCCTGAGCGGGAGCCAGAACACCGGGGAGCTGTTTTTT.

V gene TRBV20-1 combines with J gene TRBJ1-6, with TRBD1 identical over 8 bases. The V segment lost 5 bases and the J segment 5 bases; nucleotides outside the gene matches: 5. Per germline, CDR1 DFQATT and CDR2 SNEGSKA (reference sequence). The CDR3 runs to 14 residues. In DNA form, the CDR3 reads TGCAGTGCTTTGAGACAGGGGAATAATTCACCCCTCCACTTT. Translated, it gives CSALRQGNNSPLHF.

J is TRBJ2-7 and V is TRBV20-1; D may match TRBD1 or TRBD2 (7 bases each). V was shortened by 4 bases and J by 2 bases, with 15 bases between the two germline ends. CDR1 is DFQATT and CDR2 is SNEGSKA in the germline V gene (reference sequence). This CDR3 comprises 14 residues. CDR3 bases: TGCAGTGCTAAGGGAGGGGGACAGACCTACGAGCAGTACTTC. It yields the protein CSAKGGGQTYEQYF.

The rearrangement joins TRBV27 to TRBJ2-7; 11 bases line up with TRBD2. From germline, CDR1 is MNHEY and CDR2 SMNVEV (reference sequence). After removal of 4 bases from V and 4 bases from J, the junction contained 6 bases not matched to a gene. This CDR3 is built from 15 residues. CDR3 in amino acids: CASSSTSGSLYEQYF. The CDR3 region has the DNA TGTGCCAGCAGTTCCACTAGCGGGAGCTTGTACGAGCAGTACTTC.

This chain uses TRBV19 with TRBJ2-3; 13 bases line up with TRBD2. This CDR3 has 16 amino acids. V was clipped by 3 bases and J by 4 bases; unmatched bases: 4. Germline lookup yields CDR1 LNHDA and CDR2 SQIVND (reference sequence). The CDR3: CASSIGLAGVADTQYF. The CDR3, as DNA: TGTGCCAGTAGTATCGGACTAGCGGGAGTAGCAGATACGCAGTATTTT.

The CDR3: CASSIGDRGLQETQYF. The CDR3 region has the DNA TGTGCCAGTAGTATAGGTGACAGGGGCCTCCAAGAGACCCAGTACTTC. The V and J genes are TRBV19 and TRBJ2-5, with 8 bases matching TRBD1. V shed 1 base, J shed 1 base, and the junction held 5 bases outside the gene matches. Germline V lookup: CDR1 LNHDA, CDR2 SQIVND (reference sequence). The CDR3 loop spans 16 amino acids.

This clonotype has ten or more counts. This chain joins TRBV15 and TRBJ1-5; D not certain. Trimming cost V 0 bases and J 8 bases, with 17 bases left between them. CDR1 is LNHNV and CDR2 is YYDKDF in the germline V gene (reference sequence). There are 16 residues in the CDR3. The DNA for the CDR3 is TGTGCCACCAGCAGAGAGGAGAGGGTTGGCGCAGAGCCCCAGCATTTT. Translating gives CATSREERVGAEPQHF.

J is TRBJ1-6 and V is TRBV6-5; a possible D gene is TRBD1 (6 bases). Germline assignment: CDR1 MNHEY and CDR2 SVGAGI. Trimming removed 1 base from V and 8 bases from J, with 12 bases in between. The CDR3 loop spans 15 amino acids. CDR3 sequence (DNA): TGTGCCAGCAGTTACTTGACAGGTGGGGATTCACCCCTCCACTTT. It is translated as CASSYLTGGDSPLHF.

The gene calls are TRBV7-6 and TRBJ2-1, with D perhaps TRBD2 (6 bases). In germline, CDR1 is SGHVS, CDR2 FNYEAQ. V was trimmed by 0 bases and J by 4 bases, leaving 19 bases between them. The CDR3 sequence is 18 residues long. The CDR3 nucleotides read TGTGCCAGCAGCTTAGCTTGGCGGGGCCCTAGCCTTTACAATGAGCAGTTCTTC. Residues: CASSLAWRGPSLYNEQFF.

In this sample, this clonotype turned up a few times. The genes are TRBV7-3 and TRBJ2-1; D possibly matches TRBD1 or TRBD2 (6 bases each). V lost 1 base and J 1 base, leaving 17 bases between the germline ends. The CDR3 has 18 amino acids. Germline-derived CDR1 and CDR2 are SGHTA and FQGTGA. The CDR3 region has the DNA TGTGCCAGCAGCTTAAGAGGGGGGCGATTTATTTCCTACAATGAGCAGTTCTTC. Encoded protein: CASSLRGGRFISYNEQFF. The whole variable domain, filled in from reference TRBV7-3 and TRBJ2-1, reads GAGVSQTPSNKVTEKGKYVELRCDPISGHTALYWYRQSLGQGPEFLIYFQGTGAADDSGLPNDRFFAVRPEGSVSTLKIQRTERGDSAVYLCASSLRGGRFISYNEQFFGPGTRLTVL.

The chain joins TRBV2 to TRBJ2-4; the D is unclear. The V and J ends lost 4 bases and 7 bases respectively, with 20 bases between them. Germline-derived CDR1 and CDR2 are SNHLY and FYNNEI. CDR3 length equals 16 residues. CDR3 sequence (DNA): TGTGCCAGCAGTGTGGGTAGGGTCGGTGAATTGAACATTCAGTACTTC. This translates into CASSVGRVGELNIQYF.

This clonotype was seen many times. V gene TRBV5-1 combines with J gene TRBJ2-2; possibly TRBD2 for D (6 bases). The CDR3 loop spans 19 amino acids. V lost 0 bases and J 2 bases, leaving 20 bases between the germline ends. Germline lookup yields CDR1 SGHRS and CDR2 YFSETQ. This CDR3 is CASSLERVGLSYNTGELFF. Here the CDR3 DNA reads TGCGCCAGCAGCTTGGAGCGGGTTGGCTTGTCTTATAACACCGGGGAGCTGTTTTTT.

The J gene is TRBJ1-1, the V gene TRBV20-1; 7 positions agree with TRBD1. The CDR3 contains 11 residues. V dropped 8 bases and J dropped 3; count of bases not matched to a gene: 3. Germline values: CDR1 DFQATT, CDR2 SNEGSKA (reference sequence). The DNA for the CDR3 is TGCAGTACAGGGGAGTACACTGAAGCTTTCTTT. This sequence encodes CSTGEYTEAFF.

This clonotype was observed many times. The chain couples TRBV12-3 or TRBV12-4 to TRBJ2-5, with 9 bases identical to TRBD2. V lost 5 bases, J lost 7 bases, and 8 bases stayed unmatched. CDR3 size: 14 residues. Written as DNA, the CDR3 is TGTGCCAGCAGTGATAGCGGGAGAGGGGGGACCCAGTACTTC. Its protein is CASSDSGRGGTQYF.

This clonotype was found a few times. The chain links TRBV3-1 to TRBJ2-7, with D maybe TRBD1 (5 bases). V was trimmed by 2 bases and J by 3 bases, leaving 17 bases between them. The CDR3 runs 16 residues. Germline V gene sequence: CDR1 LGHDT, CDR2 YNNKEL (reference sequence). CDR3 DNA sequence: TGTGCCAGCAGCCAAAGACAGTTTCGCAACTTCTACGAGCAGTACTTC. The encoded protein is CASSQRQFRNFYEQYF.